This TCR beta chain was identified during a study of CD8 T cells in ankylosing spondylitis. Study findings and constraints: Enrichment of disease-linked clones was reportedly significant in matched ankylosing spondylitis synovial fluid. A motif of 7 to 9 highly homologous TCR beta variants was seen as apparently characteristic of ankylosing spondylitis blood. Previously reported in reactive arthritis synovial fluid and blood were some of the motif variants. Disease-linked clones had a CD8+ phenotype and relatively low frequency in peripheral blood.

5'-RACE, quantitative and with molecular barcodes, yielded the TCR beta libraries. TCRdb analysed the 5' RACE reads with MiXCR anew, one entry per CDR3 protein. The sample has some 840,000 distinct CDR3 sequences, around 11% seen once. Remarks on this clonotype: Its antigen remains unidentified.

The CDR3 contains 16 residues. The germline CDR1 and CDR2 sequences are DFQATT and SNEGSKA (reference sequence). V shed 6 bases, J shed 3 bases, and the junction held 12 bases outside the gene matches. The V and J genes are TRBV20-1 and TRBJ2-2, with 8 bases identical to TRBD2. Sample: blood, either unsorted or a sorted T cell fraction (not recorded which). This TCR came from a male donor with ankylosing spondylitis. In DNA, the CDR3 is TGCAGTGCCTATCCTGTAACTAGCGGATACACCGGGGAGCTGTTTTTT. It translates to CSAYPVTSGYTGELFF.